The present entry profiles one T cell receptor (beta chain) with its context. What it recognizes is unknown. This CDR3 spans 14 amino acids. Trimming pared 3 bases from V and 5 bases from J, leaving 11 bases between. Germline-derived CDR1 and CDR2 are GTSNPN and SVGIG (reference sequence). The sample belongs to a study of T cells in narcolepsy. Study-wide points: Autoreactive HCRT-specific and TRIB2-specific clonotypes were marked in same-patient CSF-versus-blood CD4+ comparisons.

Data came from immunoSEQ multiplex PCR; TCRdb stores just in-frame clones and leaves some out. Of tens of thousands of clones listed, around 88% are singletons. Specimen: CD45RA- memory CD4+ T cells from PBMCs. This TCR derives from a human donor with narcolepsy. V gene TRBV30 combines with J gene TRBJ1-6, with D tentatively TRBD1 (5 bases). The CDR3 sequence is CAWSSGPHNSPLHF. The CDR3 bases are TGTGCCTGGAGCTCGGGACCCCATAATTCACCCCTCCACTTT. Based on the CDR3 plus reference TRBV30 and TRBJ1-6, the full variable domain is SQTIHQWPATLVQPVGSPLSLECTVEGTSNPNLYWYRQAAGRGLQLLFYSVGIGQISSEVPQNLSASRPQDRQFILSSKKLLLSDSGFYLCAWSSGPHNSPLHFGNGTRLTVT.